This T cell receptor beta chain came from a study of CD8 T cells in Susac syndrome. Study background: Sequenced Susac syndrome patients included about six with clinically active disease and eight in remission.

V lost 3 bases to trimming and J lost 7 bases, with 13 bases between them. This CDR3 spans 14 amino acids. Looked up from germline, CDR1 is SGHRS and CDR2 is YFSETQ. TEMRA cells were FACS-enriched, while CD8+ and CD4+ T cells were negatively isolated. Random hexamers were used to reverse transcribe 0.5 to 1 ug of RNA. Each CDR3 protein is one row after TCRdb ran MiXCR on the immunoSEQ multiplex PCR reads. The sample consists of around 69,000 distinct CDR3 sequences, 90% to 95% of them appearing once. V usage is TRBV5-1 and J usage is TRBJ1-4, with D unclear. This clonotype originated in a human donor with Susac syndrome. Material: CD8+ T cells from PBMCs. Here the CDR3 DNA reads TGCGCCAGCAGCTCTGGGCGGCGAGGTGAAAAACTGTTTTTT. Its protein is CASSSGRRGEKLFF.